This TCR beta chain was captured in a study of T cell clonality in common variable immunodeficiency. Study observations and caveats: Fewer TCRbeta clones were shared among CVID subjects than controls. Reportedly, TCR beta sequences from common variable immunodeficiency showed fewer deletions and N-nucleotide insertions. CVID subjects had higher TCRbeta clonality than healthy controls, most marked in about a third.

Generated by immunoSEQ multiplex PCR, the TCRdb table keeps only in-frame clones and is missing some. This sample comprises about 59,000 clones, none seen once only. This clone was found many times. Its antigen is unidentified. This clonotype was sampled from a person aged 18-70 years in good health. Sample: peripheral blood mononuclear cells.

The CDR3 here is CSATRDSMNTEAFF. The part of the CDR3 DNA that was read is TGCAGTGCCACGAGGGACAGTATGAACACTGAA. The genes are TRBV20-1 and TRBJ1-1; 7 bases are a match to TRBD1. The CDR3 end is not reached by the read, which stops 3 residues before it; the germline J gene fills it in. J was trimmed by 0 bases and V by 6 bases; bases with no gene match: 7. The CDR3 length is 14 residues. CDR1 and CDR2 (germline): DFQATT, SNEGSKA (reference sequence).